Listed below are T cell receptor beta chains from one sample, sequenced in a study of CD8 T cells in Susac syndrome. TCRdb re-analysed the immunoSEQ multiplex PCR reads in MiXCR, keeping a single row per CDR3 protein. This table has about 210,000 distinct CDR3 sequences, 95% appearing once. Material for sequencing was CD4+ T cells from PBMCs. Every receptor here comes from a human donor in good health. The CDR3 runs from the conserved cysteine through the conserved F or W. Each record gives: D gene, J gene, clone size, V gene, CDR3 DNA, CDR3 protein. The D gene is left open where the match is weak. Clone size, where shown, is once, few, many, or a class for clones that have expanded.

TRBD1,TRBJ1-4,.,TRBV20-1,TGCAGTGCTCCGGGACAGCTTGCAACTAATGAAAAACTGTTTTTT,CSAPGQLATNEKLFF
TRBD1,TRBJ1-5,.,TRBV12-3/TRBV12-4,TGTGCCAGCAGTGCTCAGGGGGTTCCAAATCAGCCCCAGCATTTT,CASSAQGVPNQPQHF
.,TRBJ1-1,.,TRBV27,TGTGCCAGCAGTTTAAGTTTAGGGGGTAACACTGAAGCTTTCTTT,CASSLSLGGNTEAFF
.,TRBJ2-1,.,TRBV20-1,TGCAGTGCTATTGCTGGGCGCAATGAGCAGTTCTTC,CSAIAGRNEQFF
.,TRBJ2-7,.,TRBV7-2,TGTGCCAGCAGCCGCTTATCCTACGAGCAGTACTTC,CASSRLSYEQYF
.,TRBJ2-3,.,TRBV29-1,TGCAGCGTTGTAACGTTAAGGTGGACAGATACGCAGTATTTT,CSVVTLRWTDTQYF
.,TRBJ1-1,.,TRBV30,TGTGCCTGGAGTGCAGGGCCTCACACTGAAGCTTTCTTT,CAWSAGPHTEAFF
.,TRBJ2-7,.,TRBV7-8,TGTGCCAGCAGCTTACTGTTCCACGAGCAGTACTTC,CASSLLFHEQYF
.,TRBJ1-2,.,TRBV30,TGTGCCTGGAGTGTAGCGTCAGGGCAGGGCTACACCTTC,CAWSVASGQGYTF
TRBD1,TRBJ2-2,.,TRBV24-1,TGTGCCACCAGTGACCACGGACAGGGGATAAACACCGGGGAGCTGTTTTTT,CATSDHGQGINTGELFF
.,TRBJ2-1,few,TRBV19,TGTGCCAGTAGTATTGGCAGCGACAATGAGCAGTTCTTC,CASSIGSDNEQFF
.,TRBJ2-1,.,TRBV18,TGTGCCAGCTCACCACCTAGCCCAAACAATGAGCAGTTCTTC,CASSPPSPNNEQFF
TRBD1,TRBJ2-5,once,TRBV7-7,TGTGCCAGCAGCAGGGACAGGGCGGGAGAGACCCAGTACTTC,CASSRDRAGETQYF
.,TRBJ1-1,.,TRBV20-1,TGCAGTGCTAGAGCGGGCCCAGGGGCTACTGAAGCTTTCTTT,CSARAGPGATEAFF
.,TRBJ2-6,.,TRBV9,TGTGCCAGCAGCCCACGACTTTACCGACAGTCCCTATACTCTGGGGCCAACGTCCTGACTTTC,CASSPRLYRQSLYSGANVLTF
.,TRBJ1-1,.,TRBV30,TGTGCCTGGAGTGTATTACCGGACATGAACACTGAAGCTTTCTTT,CAWSVLPDMNTEAFF
.,TRBJ2-3,.,TRBV20-1,TGCAGTGCTGCGCCTCCCAGCGGTAGCACAGATACGCAGTATTTT,CSAAPPSGSTDTQYF
TRBD1,TRBJ2-3,.,TRBV20-1,TGCAGTGCTAGAGATCCTTGGGACAGGGGCAGCACAGATACGCAGTATTTT,CSARDPWDRGSTDTQYF
.,TRBJ1-1,.,TRBV20-1,TGCAGTGCTTGGAACACTGAAGCTTTCTTT,CSAWNTEAFF
.,TRBJ2-1,.,TRBV20-1,TGCAGTGCCAGTCCTGACCCGGCCTTTGAGCAGTTCTTC,CSASPDPAFEQFF
TRBD1,TRBJ1-2,.,TRBV5-1,TGCGCCAGCAGCTTTCGGTCCGGGACAGCTCCTAACTATGGCTACACCTTC,CASSFRSGTAPNYGYTF
.,TRBJ2-2,.,TRBV10-3,TGTGCCATCAGTCCGGGGACGAACACCGGGGAGCTGTTTTTT,CAISPGTNTGELFF
.,TRBJ2-5,once,TRBV29-1,TGCAGCGTTGAAGCTGGATCCTCCTTGACCCAGTACTTC,CSVEAGSSLTQYF
.,TRBJ2-1,.,TRBV20-1,TGCAGTGCTAGACTGGTCTACAATGAGCAGTTCTTC,CSARLVYNEQFF
.,TRBJ2-5,.,TRBV29-1,TGCAGCGCTACAGGGTTCCGGGGACAAGAGACCCAGTACTTC,CSATGFRGQETQYF
.,TRBJ2-2,.,TRBV4-1,TGCGCCAGCAGCCAAGATCCCCTAAACACCGGGGAGCTGTTTTTT,CASSQDPLNTGELFF
.,TRBJ1-1,.,TRBV19,TGTGCCAGTACCCGGGACACTGAAGCTTTCTTT,CASTRDTEAFF
TRBD2,TRBJ2-3,.,TRBV27,TGTGCCAGCAGTCCCCCGAAGCGGGGGGTTAGCACAGATACGCAGTATTTT,CASSPPKRGVSTDTQYF
.,TRBJ1-2,.,TRBV20-1,TGCAGTGCTGACCTGGGAGGCCTAGGGAGCCCTTATGGCTACACCTTC,CSADLGGLGSPYGYTF
.,TRBJ2-7,.,TRBV5-4,TGTGCCAGCAGCTCGACTCGGTACGAGCAGTACTTC,CASSSTRYEQYF
TRBD2,TRBJ2-3,.,TRBV20-1,TGCAGTGCCTCGGGACTAGCGGGAGGGTCCGATACGCAGTATTTT,CSASGLAGGSDTQYF
.,TRBJ2-5,.,TRBV18,TGTGCCAGCTCGCCTCAGAGCCAAGAGACCCAGTACTTC,CASSPQSQETQYF
TRBD1,TRBJ1-2,.,TRBV6-6,TGTGCCAGCACCCTGGCAGGGGGCGGTGGCTACACCTTC,CASTLAGGGGYTF
TRBD1,TRBJ1-2,.,TRBV13,TGTGCCAGCAGAAGTACTCAGGGGGGTGACTATGGCTACACCTTC,CASRSTQGGDYGYTF
TRBD1,TRBJ1-2,.,TRBV18,TGTGCCAGCTCACCCTCCGGGACAGGAGGATATGGCTACACCTTC,CASSPSGTGGYGYTF
.,TRBJ1-2,.,TRBV28,TGTGCCAGCAGTCCGCTTGGGGAGAAGGGCTACACCTTC,CASSPLGEKGYTF
TRBD2,TRBJ2-1,.,TRBV29-1,TGCAGCGTTGACTCGACTAGCGATGAGCAGTTCTTC,CSVDSTSDEQFF
.,TRBJ2-3,.,TRBV12-3/TRBV12-4,TGTGCCAGCAGCTGGACAAATCCTAGCACAGATACGCAGTATTTT,CASSWTNPSTDTQYF
.,TRBJ1-1,once,TRBV5-1,TGCGCCAGCAGCCCCGCGGGGCAGGGGTCAGGGGCTGAAGCTTTCTTT,CASSPAGQGSGAEAFF
TRBD1,TRBJ2-3,.,TRBV20-1,TGCAGTGCTGCCACAGGGGGCGTCACAGATACGCAGTATTTT,CSAATGGVTDTQYF
.,TRBJ2-1,.,TRBV5-4,TGTGCCAGCAGCTTGTCGGCGCCGAGCTCCTACAATGAGCAGTTCTTC,CASSLSAPSSYNEQFF
.,TRBJ2-1,.,TRBV9,TGTGCCAGCAGCGTAGCCTTCCAGGGTCCGGGGGTAGAGCAGTTCTTC,CASSVAFQGPGVEQFF
.,TRBJ1-2,.,TRBV7-9,TGTGCCACCTCTAACTATGGCTACACCTTC,CATSNYGYTF
TRBD1,TRBJ1-6,.,TRBV4-1,TGCGCCAGCAGCCAGGGACAGGTTAACTCACCCCTCCACTTT,CASSQGQVNSPLHF
.,TRBJ2-7,.,TRBV20-1,TGCAAGGCAGGGCGGCCTTTATCCTACGAGCAGTACTTC,CKAGRPLSYEQYF
.,TRBJ1-1,.,TRBV7-2,TGTGCCAGCAGCTCGGAACAGAACACTGAAGCTTTCTTT,CASSSEQNTEAFF
TRBD2,TRBJ2-3,.,TRBV5-1,TGCGCCAGCAAGCGTTCGCGGGAGCAAGATACGCAGTATTTT,CASKRSREQDTQYF
TRBD1,TRBJ1-4,.,TRBV6-5,TGTGCCAGCAGGAGACAGGGAACTAATGAAAAACTGTTTTTT,CASRRQGTNEKLFF
.,TRBJ1-1,.,TRBV18,TGTGCCAGCTCACCACCACAGGGACGGGCTTTCTTT,CASSPPQGRAFF
.,TRBJ2-5,.,TRBV12-3/TRBV12-4,TGTGCCAGCAGTTTCGAGGGATCCAGTAGGGAGACCCAGTACTTC,CASSFEGSSRETQYF
.,TRBJ2-1,.,TRBV28,TGTGCCAGCGGTGTAGCGTCGAATTTCAATGAGCAGTTCTTC,CASGVASNFNEQFF
TRBD2,TRBJ2-1,.,TRBV19,TGTGCCAGTAGTATCCGGCGGGAGGGTGGGAGTGAGCAGTTCTTC,CASSIRREGGSEQFF
.,TRBJ1-4,.,TRBV7-9,TGTGCCAGCAGCTCGTCCGGGTCGTCTGAAAAACTGTTTTTT,CASSSSGSSEKLFF
TRBD1,TRBJ2-5,.,TRBV20-1,TGCAGTGCCCCCCCAGGGGGTGGGCAAGAGACCCAGTACTTC,CSAPPGGGQETQYF
.,TRBJ2-5,.,TRBV2,TGTGCCAGCAGTAACGCTGTGACCGGGGGCGAAGAGACCCAGTACTTC,CASSNAVTGGEETQYF
TRBD1,TRBJ2-7,.,TRBV6-5,TGTGCCAGCAGTTACTTGGGACAGGGCTACGAGCAGTACTTC,CASSYLGQGYEQYF
TRBD1,TRBJ2-5,.,TRBV9,TGTGCCAGCAGCGTAACAGGGGGCTTCGAGACCCAGTACTTC,CASSVTGGFETQYF
TRBD1,TRBJ1-4,once,TRBV20-1,TGCAGTGCTGGGACAGGGTCCGCAACTAATGAAAAACTGTTTTTT,CSAGTGSATNEKLFF